This TCR beta chain was sequenced for a study of T cells in Graves' hyperthyroidism and ophthalmopathy. Findings and caveats of the study: Stable hyperthyroidism and ophthalmopathy were separated using 13 V-J signatures.

The source material, RNA transcripts, was used to amplify TCR beta CDR3 regions. The primer set for the first-round RT-PCR of the TCR CDR3 was HTBI. TCRdb called the multiplex PCR reads again in MiXCR, with one record for every CDR3 protein. Counted here are approximately 300,000 distinct CDR3 sequences, about 17% occurring once; the ten biggest clones make up over 45%. This clonotype was seen many times. What it binds is not known. Trimming left V 5 bases short and J 9 bases short, with 15 bases between. This CDR3 region has 13 residues. Germline-derived CDR1 and CDR2 are SGHTA and FQGNSA. The chain combines TRBV7-2 with TRBJ2-3, with no clear D. The sequence was obtained from a woman aged 60-70 years with Graves' ophthalmopathy. The sequencing input was blood. In nucleotides, the CDR3 is TGTGCCAGCAGCCCCCAAGCCTTTTTGACGCAGTATTTT. Translation: CASSPQAFLTQYF.